The 9 T cell receptor beta chains below were found in one sample sequenced in a study of T cell clonotyping in hematopoietic cell transplantation. Profiled with immunoSEQ multiplex PCR; TCRdb holds only in-frame clones, not every one. The sample lists about 9,000 clones, about 90% occurring once. This material consisted of PBMCs, taken 180 days after allogeneic stem cell transplant. The receptors originated from a human patient who had an allogeneic stem cell transplant, so the T cells may come from the graft donor. The donor label of this sample is uncertain. Some clones in this sample may be carry-over from other donors' samples.

The chain uses TRBV9 and TRBJ2-7; TRBD1 agrees at 8 bases. V was clipped by 3 bases and J by 4 bases; unmatched bases: 9. The CDR3 is 15 amino acids. Germline CDR1 and CDR2: SGDLS and YYNGEE. The chain's CDR3 is CASSANPGQEYEQYF. For the CDR3, the DNA is TGTGCCAGCAGCGCAAATCCGGGACAGGAATACGAGCAGTACTTC.

The CDR3 loop reads CASSTSGWGNTEAFF. The CDR3 nucleotides read TGTGCCAGCAGTACCTCGGGATGGGGGAACACTGAAGCTTTCTTT. This chain links TRBV6-5 with TRBJ1-1; no clear D gene. The CDR3 is 15 residues long. The germline V gene encodes CDR1 MNHEY and CDR2 SVGAGI. The ends were cut back, 5 bases at V and 1 base at J, with 14 bases in the middle.

CDR3 DNA sequence: TGTGCCAGCAGTTCGGTGAGCTACTCTGGGGCCAACGTCCTGACTTTC. Protein product: CASSSVSYSGANVLTF. This rearrangement joins TRBV27 to TRBJ2-6; D is unclear. V lost 4 bases and J 0 bases, leaving 10 bases between the germline ends. The V gene's germline CDR1 is MNHEY and CDR2 SMNVEV (reference sequence). The CDR3 is made up of 16 amino acids.

V usage is TRBV28 and J usage is TRBJ1-5; D gene unclear. V shed 1 base and J shed 0 bases, with 13 bases lying between them. The CDR3 runs to 17 residues. Germline loops: CDR1 MDHEN, CDR2 SYDVKM. The CDR3 nucleotides are TGTGCCAGCAGTTTATTGGGTTACAGCGATAGCAATCAGCCCCAGCATTTT. Translation: CASSLLGYSDSNQPQHF.

This sequence joins TRBV9 and TRBJ1-2; 9 nucleotides align to TRBD1. Germline CDR1 SGDLS, CDR2 YYNGEE. J was trimmed by 6 bases and V by 3 bases; bases with no gene match: 9. The CDR3 length is 15 residues. The CDR3 DNA is TGTGCCAGCAGCGGTCGCAACAGGGGGCTGGATGGCTACACCTTC. Its protein is CASSGRNRGLDGYTF.

This chain connects TRBV7-2 to TRBJ2-2, with 9 bases identical to TRBD2. The CDR3 loop spans 16 amino acids. The junction had 5 bases not matched to a gene; V was cut back by 3 bases and J by 3 bases. Germline V gene sequence: CDR1 SGHTA, CDR2 FQGNSA. The CDR3 reads CASSLRGGPYTGELFF. CDR3 bases: TGTGCCAGCAGCTTGCGGGGGGGCCCCTACACCGGGGAGCTGTTTTTT.

The V gene is TRBV6-5, the J gene TRBJ2-5; perhaps TRBD1 as D (6 bases). Trimming took 2 bases from V and 2 from J, leaving 12 bases between them. Germline-derived CDR1 and CDR2 are MNHEY and SVGAGI. This CDR3 spans 15 amino acids. CDR3 bases: TGTGCCAGCAGTTACGTTAGGCAGGGGCAAGAGACCCAGTACTTC. This gives the protein CASSYVRQGQETQYF.

The chain has TRBV5-1 and TRBJ1-4; 7 nucleotides match TRBD1. With 2 bases clipped from V and 0 bases from J, the junction kept 4 bases outside the gene matches. The germline V gene has CDR1 SGHRS and CDR2 YFSETQ. This CDR3 is 16 amino acids long. The CDR3 is CASSLGTATTNEKLFF. In DNA, the CDR3 is TGCGCCAGCAGCTTAGGGACAGCCACAACTAATGAAAAACTGTTTTTT.

The V gene is TRBV7-9, the J gene TRBJ2-5; no clear D gene. Trimming cost V 5 bases and J 2 bases, with 3 bases left between them. Germline-derived CDR1 and CDR2 are SEHNR and FQNEAQ (reference sequence). The CDR3 runs to 11 residues. CDR3 sequence (DNA): TGTGCCAGCAGCCTGCAAGAGACCCAGTACTTC. Translation gives CASSLQETQYF.